Shown below are 5 T cell receptor beta chains from a single sample sequenced in a study of T cell responses to AZD1222 COVID-19 vaccine (dated by TCRdb to the early 2020s). In the paper's terms, the time point label means: baseline before first vaccination. Library construction relied on the immunoSEQ multiplex PCR assay. The clones in this table, taken by TCRdb from immuneACCESS, are in-frame only. Not every clone is retained; where verified, under half of the shortfall comes from an unresolved V gene, and the cause of the rest is unknown. Across this sample there are about 110,000 clones, with nearly 90% seen only once. Under 3.5% of the sample is taken by the ten largest. The sample consisted of peripheral blood, taken on day 0 of AZD1222 vaccination. These receptors all stem from an adult in good health.

This clone was observed once. V usage is TRBV6-5 and J usage is TRBJ1-2; TRBD1 matches 9 bases. CDR1 is MNHEY and CDR2 is SVGAGI in the germline V gene. V shed 2 bases, J shed 4 bases, and the junction held 8 bases outside the gene matches. The CDR3 spans 16 residues. The DNA for the CDR3 is TGTGCCAGCAGTTACCTCGGACAGGGGTTTAGCTATGGCTACACCTTC. Translation gives CASSYLGQGFSYGYTF.

The CDR3 spells CASSLTGGGQVFSEAFF. For the CDR3, the DNA is TGTGCCAGCAGCTTAACGGGAGGGGGACAGGTGTTCTCTGAAGCTTTCTTT. This rearrangement joins TRBV7-3 to TRBJ1-1; 8 bases fit TRBD1. The length of the CDR3 is 17 residues. Trimming removed 0 bases from V and 6 bases from J; junction bases left unmatched: 12. CDR1 SGHTA and CDR2 FQGTGA come from the germline V gene. Full variable domain (missing parts from reference TRBV7-3 and TRBJ1-1): GAGVSQTPSNKVTEKGKYVELRCDPISGHTALYWYRQSLGQGPEFLIYFQGTGAADDSGLPNDRFFAVRPEGSVSTLKIQRTERGDSAVYLCASSLTGGGQVFSEAFFGQGTRLTVV.

V usage is TRBV5-4 and J usage is TRBJ1-1; TRBD1 agrees at 7 bases. The V gene's germline CDR1 is SGHNT and CDR2 YYREEE (reference sequence). V lost 0 bases and J lost 0; bases outside the gene matches: 11. There are 18 residues in the CDR3. CDR3 amino acids: CASSLARDSGSLNTEAFF. DNA of the CDR3: TGTGCCAGCAGCTTGGCCCGGGACAGCGGATCCTTGAACACTGAAGCTTTCTTT. Variable domain in full (rest from reference TRBV5-4 and TRBJ1-1): ETGVTQSPTHLIKTRGQQVTLRCSSQSGHNTVSWYQQALGQGPQFIFQYYREEENGRGNFPPRFSGLQFPNYSSELNVNALELDDSALYLCASSLARDSGSLNTEAFFGQGTRLTVV.

The chain combines TRBV28 with TRBJ1-6; D unresolved. The V gene's germline CDR1 is MDHEN and CDR2 SYDVKM. Trimming pared 2 bases from V and 0 bases from J, leaving 11 bases between. This CDR3 spans 17 amino acids. The CDR3 here is CASSLLLQSSYNSPLHF. The CDR3 DNA reads as TGTGCCAGCAGTTTACTTCTCCAAAGCTCCTATAATTCACCCCTCCACTTT.

The V gene is TRBV2, the J gene TRBJ2-1, with a tentative D call TRBD2 (6 bases). The ends were cut back, 7 bases at V and 3 bases at J, with 13 bases in the middle. CDR3 length equals 14 residues. Looked up from germline, CDR1 is SNHLY and CDR2 is FYNNEI. CDR3 DNA: TGTGCCAGCAAGTGGCGGGATATCTACAATGAGCAGTTCTTC. Its protein is CASKWRDIYNEQFF.